These 15 T cell receptor beta chains came from one sample sequenced in a study of T cell clones after liver transplantation. Libraries were prepared by immunoSEQ multiplex PCR; TCRdb keeps only in-frame clonotypes and omits some of them. The sample gives 70,000 to 80,000 clones, roughly nine tenths of which show up once; approximately 2.4% is in the top ten. The sample consisted of CD4+ T cells from blood, taken before liver transplant. The receptors originated from a human donor who received a liver transplant.

The rearrangement uses TRBV9 and TRBJ2-1, with 7 positions matching TRBD1. Germline CDR1 is SGDLS and CDR2 is YYNGEE. CDR3 length equals 14 residues. The V segment lost 3 bases and the J segment 3 bases; nucleotides outside the gene matches: 3. The CDR3 region has the DNA TGTGCCAGCAGCGGACGACAGGGCTACAATGAGCAGTTCTTC. Amino acids: CASSGRQGYNEQFF.

The chain carries TRBV7-3 and TRBJ2-2; D possibly corresponds to TRBD1 (7 bases). Trimming shortened V by 2 bases and J by 5 bases, and 12 bases separated the two germline ends. CDR1 is SGHTA and CDR2 is FQGTGA in the germline V gene. CDR3 length: 15 residues. CDR3 DNA: TGTGCCAGCAGCTTATTGCGGGACAGTACCGGGGAGCTGTTTTTT. Protein product: CASSLLRDSTGELFF.

J is TRBJ2-7 and V is TRBV27, with TRBD1 identical over 7 bases. After removal of 1 base from V and 3 bases from J, the junction contained 6 bases not matched to a gene. Per germline, CDR1 MNHEY and CDR2 SMNVEV (reference sequence). CDR3 length equals 15 residues. CDR3 protein: CASSLFLGQSYEQYF. DNA of the CDR3: TGTGCCAGCAGTTTATTTTTGGGACAGAGCTACGAGCAGTACTTC.

This chain connects TRBV27 to TRBJ2-7, with D tentatively TRBD1 (6 bases). The CDR3 contains 14 residues. The germline V and J ends were trimmed by 5 bases and 2 bases, with 13 bases remaining between them. The germline CDR1 and CDR2 sequences are MNHEY and SMNVEV (reference sequence). In nucleotides, the CDR3 is TGTGCCAGCAGTCCTCTGGACAGAACCTACGAGCAGTACTTC. This sequence encodes CASSPLDRTYEQYF.

V usage is TRBV19 and J usage is TRBJ2-3; D gene uncertain. In germline, CDR1 is LNHDA, CDR2 SQIVND (reference sequence). CDR3 length equals 13 residues. Trimming removed 3 bases at V and 2 bases at J, with 6 bases between. CDR3 DNA: TGTGCCAGTAGTATGCGGCTCACAGATACGCAGTATTTT. Protein sequence: CASSMRLTDTQYF. Based on the CDR3 plus reference TRBV19 and TRBJ2-3, the full variable domain is DGGITQSPKYLFRKEGQNVTLSCEQNLNHDAMYWYRQDPGQGLRLIYYSQIVNDFQKGDIAEGYSVSREKKESFPLTVTSAQKNPTAFYLCASSMRLTDTQYFGPGTRLTVL.

The chain combines TRBV7-3 with TRBJ2-2; TRBD2 is a possible D gene (6 bases). Trimming removed 6 bases at V and 4 bases at J, with 15 bases between. The CDR3 is made up of 15 amino acids. In germline, CDR1 is SGHTA, CDR2 FQGTGA. The chain's CDR3 is CASRPQGGGTGELFF. The DNA for the CDR3 is TGTGCCAGCAGGCCCCAGGGAGGAGGCACCGGGGAGCTGTTTTTT.

The rearrangement links TRBV19 to TRBJ2-5, with D possibly TRBD1 on 5 matching bases. Germline V lookup: CDR1 LNHDA, CDR2 SQIVND (reference sequence). There are 14 residues in the CDR3. V was trimmed by 8 bases and J by 4 bases, leaving 17 bases between them. As DNA, the CDR3 is TGTGCCAGTTCCACCCTCGGTGGGGCAGAGACCCAGTACTTC. Protein: CASSTLGGAETQYF.

This sequence joins TRBV19 and TRBJ1-2, with 7 positions matching TRBD1. The CDR3 is 13 amino acids. Looked up from germline, CDR1 is LNHDA and CDR2 is SQIVND (reference sequence). The junction had 9 bases not matched to a gene; V was cut back by 6 bases and J by 8 bases. CDR3: CASSDRDSGGYTF. The CDR3 DNA follows: TGTGCCAGTAGCGACAGGGACTCGGGAGGCTACACCTTC.

The V call is TRBV9, the J call TRBJ2-2, with 12 positions matching TRBD2. The V gene end was trimmed by 2 bases and the J gene end by 1 base; junction bases not matched to a gene: 3. Germline loops: CDR1 SGDLS, CDR2 YYNGEE. CDR3 size: 17 residues. CDR3 residues: CASSVQGLAGNTGELFF. The CDR3 DNA reads as TGTGCCAGCAGCGTGCAGGGACTAGCGGGGAACACCGGGGAGCTGTTTTTT.

The rearrangement uses TRBV28 and TRBJ1-2, with D possibly TRBD1 on 5 matching bases. Germline CDR1 and CDR2: MDHEN and SYDVKM. The germline V and J ends were trimmed by 2 bases and 5 bases, with 18 bases remaining between them. The CDR3 has 16 residues. The CDR3: CASSLGLGPGGYGYTF. CDR3 sequence (DNA): TGTGCCAGCAGTTTAGGTCTGGGGCCTGGGGGGTATGGCTACACCTTC.

In its sample, this clone was seen a few times. CDR3 nucleotide sequence: TGTGCCAGTAGTATTTCTAGCGGGGGCGGCTATGGCTACACCTTC. Residues: CASSISSGGGYGYTF. The chain couples TRBV19 to TRBJ1-2; weak D call: TRBD1 (6 bases). The CDR3 is 15 residues long. The germline V gene encodes CDR1 LNHDA and CDR2 SQIVND (reference sequence). V was trimmed by 3 bases and J by 4 bases, leaving 15 bases between them.

This clone was recorded once. V usage is TRBV19 and J usage is TRBJ1-1, with D possibly being TRBD1 (5 bases). The germline V gene encodes CDR1 LNHDA and CDR2 SQIVND (reference sequence). CDR3 length: 16 amino acids. V lost 2 bases to trimming and J lost 0 bases, with 13 bases between them. For the CDR3, the DNA is TGTGCCAGTAGTATACAGGGACGGGGTGTGAACACTGAAGCTTTCTTT. Amino acid sequence: CASSIQGRGVNTEAFF.

This sequence joins TRBV18 and TRBJ2-5; D not resolved. The germline CDR1 and CDR2 sequences are KGHSH and LQKENI. Trimming took off 0 bases at V and 5 bases at J, with 7 bases between the two ends. The CDR3 is made up of 13 amino acids. DNA of the CDR3: TGTGCCAGCTCACCACCCTCGGTGGAGACCCAGTACTTC. Translation: CASSPPSVETQYF. Based on the CDR3 plus reference TRBV18 and TRBJ2-5, the full variable domain is NAGVMQNPRHLVRRRGQEARLRCSPMKGHSHVYWYRQLPEEGLKFMVYLQKENIIDESGMPKERFSAEFPKEGPSILRIQQVVRGDSAAYFCASSPPSVETQYFGPGTRLLVL.

The chain employs TRBV29-1 and TRBJ1-1; D is unclear. The CDR3 is made up of 12 amino acids. V lost 4 bases to trimming and J lost 3 bases, with 9 bases between them. From germline, CDR1 is SQVTM and CDR2 ANQGSEA. This CDR3 reads CSVGQLYTEAFF. CDR3 in DNA: TGCAGCGTTGGCCAGCTGTACACTGAAGCTTTCTTT.

The CDR3 DNA reads TGTGCCAGCGTCCCCGGGCTCTCCTACGAGCAGTACTTC. Residues: CASVPGLSYEQYF. This rearrangement joins TRBV2 to TRBJ2-7; no firm D call. The CDR3 is 13 residues long. From germline, CDR1 is SNHLY and CDR2 FYNNEI. The germline V and J ends were trimmed by 8 bases and 0 bases, with 11 bases remaining between them.